The 10 T cell receptor beta chains in this list originate from one sample, sequenced in a study of T-cell reconstitution after alpha-beta-depleted transplantation in children. TCRbeta library construction was performed incorporating unique molecular identifiers. TCRdb reprocessed the PCR reads via MiXCR and lists one record per CDR3 protein. The sample holds about 340,000 distinct CDR3 sequences, around a tenth seen once. The sample consisted of PBMCs from the stem cell graft donor, taken from the stem cell graft. The receptors were sampled from a human donor who donated a stem cell graft to a child with acute lymphoblastic leukemia.

This clonotype came up many times. This sequence joins TRBV3-1 and TRBJ1-2, with a weak D call TRBD1 (5 bases). Germline assignment: CDR1 LGHDT and CDR2 YNNKEL (reference sequence). The CDR3 is 11 amino acids. The V end was cut by 8 bases, the J end by 8 bases, with 12 bases between. This CDR3 is CASGTPYGYTF. CDR3 coding DNA: TGTGCCAGCGGGACTCCATACGGCTACACCTTC.

The V call is TRBV5-1, the J call TRBJ2-1; the match to TRBD2 covers 12 bases. The V gene's germline CDR1 is SGHRS and CDR2 YFSETQ. The CDR3 sequence is 17 residues long. After removal of 4 bases from V and 3 bases from J, the junction contained 8 bases not matched to a gene. For the CDR3, the DNA is TGCGCCAGCAGCCAGACTAGCGGGAGTGGTATCTACAATGAGCAGTTCTTC. The encoded protein is CASSQTSGSGIYNEQFF.

In this sample, this clonotype turned up a few times. The genes are TRBV9 and TRBJ2-4; 7 bases are shared with TRBD2. This CDR3 spans 15 amino acids. V shed 3 bases and J 7 bases; nucleotides not matched to a gene: 10. Germline V gives CDR1 SGDLS, CDR2 YYNGEE. The CDR3 protein is CASSAAFGEGNIQYF. The CDR3 DNA reads as TGTGCCAGCAGCGCCGCATTTGGGGAGGGGAACATTCAGTACTTC. Full variable domain (missing parts from reference TRBV9 and TRBJ2-4): DSGVTQTPKHLITATGQRVTLRCSPRSGDLSVYWYQQSLDQGLQFLIQYYNGEERAKGNILERFSAQQFPDLHSELNLSSLELGDSALYFCASSAAFGEGNIQYFGAGTRLSVL.

This clonotype was detected only a few times. The chain joins TRBV20-1 to TRBJ2-2, with TRBD2 identical over 13 bases. The germline gives CDR1 DFQATT, CDR2 SNEGSKA (reference sequence). This CDR3 is 16 amino acids long. V lost 4 bases, J lost 4 bases, and 6 bases stayed unmatched. The CDR3 coding sequence is TGCAGTGCTACTCCGGGACTAGCGGGACGCACCGGGGAGCTGTTTTTT. Translated, it gives CSATPGLAGRTGELFF.

This clonotype turned up a few times. The chain uses TRBV20-1 and TRBJ2-1, with 8 bases that match TRBD1. Trimming at V came to 5 bases and at J to 0 bases, leaving 3 bases not matched to a gene. CDR3 length: 14 amino acids. Germline V gene lookup returns CDR1 DFQATT and CDR2 SNEGSKA (reference sequence). This CDR3 reads CSAPGQDSYNEQFF. CDR3 sequence (DNA): TGCAGTGCTCCGGGACAGGACTCCTACAATGAGCAGTTCTTC.

This clonotype appeared many times. The chain has TRBV5-1 and TRBJ2-7; perhaps TRBD2 as D (5 bases). V shed 1 base and J shed 6 bases, with 8 bases lying between them. This CDR3 contains 12 residues. Germline values: CDR1 SGHRS, CDR2 YFSETQ. The CDR3 sequence is CASSLPSSEQYF. As DNA, the CDR3 is TGCGCCAGCAGCTTGCCTAGCTCCGAGCAGTACTTC.

This clonotype has more than one count but fewer than ten. J is TRBJ2-7 and V is TRBV7-3, with D possibly TRBD1 on 6 matching bases. With 5 bases removed from V and 6 bases from J, the gap between germline ends came to 14 bases. This CDR3 has 13 amino acids. Germline-derived CDR1 and CDR2 are SGHTA and FQGTGA. DNA for the CDR3: TGTGCCAGCAGCAAGACAGGTTCTCGCGAGCAGTACTTC. The encoded protein is CASSKTGSREQYF. The whole variable domain, filled in from reference TRBV7-3 and TRBJ2-7, reads GAGVSQTPSNKVTEKGKYVELRCDPISGHTALYWYRQSLGQGPEFLIYFQGTGAADDSGLPNDRFFAVRPEGSVSTLKIQRTERGDSAVYLCASSKTGSREQYFGPGTRLTVT.

This clonotype was detected many times. V usage is TRBV9 and J usage is TRBJ2-7; 9 positions agree with TRBD1. Germline assignment: CDR1 SGDLS and CDR2 YYNGEE. The CDR3 is 15 residues long. Unmatched junction bases numbered 9, after V lost 3 bases and J lost 5 bases. CDR3 DNA sequence: TGTGCCAGCAGCGCACACAGGGGGCAGGTCCACGAGCAGTACTTC. Its translation is CASSAHRGQVHEQYF. The full variable domain, with the rest looked up from reference TRBV9 and TRBJ2-7, is DSGVTQTPKHLITATGQRVTLRCSPRSGDLSVYWYQQSLDQGLQFLIQYYNGEERAKGNILERFSAQQFPDLHSELNLSSLELGDSALYFCASSAHRGQVHEQYFGPGTRLTVT.

Ten or more counts support this clonotype. The chain couples TRBV7-2 to TRBJ1-5, with no clear D. This CDR3 comprises 14 residues. Germline CDR1 reads SGHTA; CDR2 reads FQGNSA. The V end was cut by 2 bases, the J end by 0 bases, with 5 bases between. The CDR3 bases are TGTGCCAGCAGCTTATTTGATAGCAATCAGCCCCAGCATTTT. Its translation is CASSLFDSNQPQHF.

This clonotype appeared a few times. The chain employs TRBV4-2 and TRBJ2-2, with 7 bases fitting TRBD1. Germline loops: CDR1 LGHNA, CDR2 YNFKEQ. The CDR3 has 14 amino acids. Trimming cost V 4 bases and J 7 bases; bases outside gene matches: 6. The CDR3 loop reads CASSREGAGGELFF. Here the CDR3 DNA reads TGTGCCAGCAGCCGAGAGGGGGCGGGCGGGGAGCTGTTTTTT.